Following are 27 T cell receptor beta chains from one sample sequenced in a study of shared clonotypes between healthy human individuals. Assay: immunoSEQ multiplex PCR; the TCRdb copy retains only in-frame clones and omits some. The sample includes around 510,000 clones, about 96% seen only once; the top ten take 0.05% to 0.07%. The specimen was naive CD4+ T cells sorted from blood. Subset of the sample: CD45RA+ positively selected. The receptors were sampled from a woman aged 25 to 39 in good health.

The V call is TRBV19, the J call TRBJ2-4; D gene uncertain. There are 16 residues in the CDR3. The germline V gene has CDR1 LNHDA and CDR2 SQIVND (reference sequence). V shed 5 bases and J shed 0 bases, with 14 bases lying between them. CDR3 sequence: CASSHRQSLAKNIQYF. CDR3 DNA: TGTGCCAGTAGTCATCGTCAGTCGTTAGCCAAAAACATTCAGTACTTC.

DNA for the CDR3: TGTGCCAGCTCAAGCGGGACTAGCGGGAGTTTCTACGAGCAGTACTTC. Translating it yields CASSSGTSGSFYEQYF. V is TRBV18 and J is TRBJ2-7; 14 bases agree with TRBD2. CDR1 and CDR2 from the germline V gene are KGHSH and LQKENI. This CDR3 contains 16 residues. The V gene end was trimmed by 5 bases and the J gene end by 3 bases; junction bases not matched to a gene: 6.

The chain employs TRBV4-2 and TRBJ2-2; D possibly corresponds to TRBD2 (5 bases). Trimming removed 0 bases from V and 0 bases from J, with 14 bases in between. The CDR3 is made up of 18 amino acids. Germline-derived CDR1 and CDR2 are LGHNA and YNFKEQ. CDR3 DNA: TGTGCCAGCAGCCAAGACCGGTACAGCGGTACGAACACCGGGGAGCTGTTTTTT. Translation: CASSQDRYSGTNTGELFF.

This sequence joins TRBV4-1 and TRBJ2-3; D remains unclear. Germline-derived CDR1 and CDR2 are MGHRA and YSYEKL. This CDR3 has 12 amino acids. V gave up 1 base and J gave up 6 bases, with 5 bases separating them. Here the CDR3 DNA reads TGCGCCAGCAGCCAAGTTATGGATACGCAGTATTTT. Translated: CASSQVMDTQYF.

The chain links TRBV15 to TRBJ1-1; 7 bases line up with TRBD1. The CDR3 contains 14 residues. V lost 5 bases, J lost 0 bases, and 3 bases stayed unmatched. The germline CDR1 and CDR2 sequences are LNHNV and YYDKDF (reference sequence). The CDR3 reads CATSAGQLNTEAFF. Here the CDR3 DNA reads TGTGCCACCAGCGCGGGACAGCTGAACACTGAAGCTTTCTTT.

The CDR3 here is CASRRDRGAYGYTF. The CDR3 bases are TGTGCCAGCAGAAGGGACAGGGGGGCCTATGGCTACACCTTC. This chain connects TRBV25-1 to TRBJ1-2, with 11 bases fitting TRBD1. Germline CDR1 reads MGHDK; CDR2 reads SYGVNS. V was clipped by 6 bases and J by 4 bases; unmatched bases: 4. CDR3 length: 14 residues.

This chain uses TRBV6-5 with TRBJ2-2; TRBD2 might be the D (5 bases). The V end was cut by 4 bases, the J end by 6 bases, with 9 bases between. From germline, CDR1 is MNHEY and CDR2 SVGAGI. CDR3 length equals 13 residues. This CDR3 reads CASSFGVAGELFF. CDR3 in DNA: TGTGCCAGCAGTTTCGGGGTCGCCGGGGAGCTGTTTTTT.

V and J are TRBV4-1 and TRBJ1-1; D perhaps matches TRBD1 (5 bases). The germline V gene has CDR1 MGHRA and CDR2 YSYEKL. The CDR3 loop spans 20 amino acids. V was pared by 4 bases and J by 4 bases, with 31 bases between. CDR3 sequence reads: CASSRSIPNRFLGEVTEAFF. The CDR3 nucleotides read TGCGCCAGCAGCCGCTCCATTCCTAACAGGTTTTTAGGGGAAGTCACTGAAGCTTTCTTT.

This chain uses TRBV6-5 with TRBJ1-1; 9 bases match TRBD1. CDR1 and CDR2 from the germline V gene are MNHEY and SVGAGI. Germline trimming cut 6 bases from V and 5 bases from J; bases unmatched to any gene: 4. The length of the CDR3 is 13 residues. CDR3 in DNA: TGTGCCAGCAGGGGACAGGGTGGGACTGAAGCTTTCTTT. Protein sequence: CASRGQGGTEAFF.

This CDR3 is CATDDPRGRTNTEAFF. The CDR3 DNA sequence: TGTGCCACCGACGACCCCAGGGGCAGGACTAACACTGAAGCTTTCTTT. The rearrangement links TRBV19 to TRBJ1-1; a weak D match, TRBD1 (6 bases). Germline V CDR1 and CDR2: LNHDA, SQIVND (reference sequence). V lost 10 bases, J lost 2 bases, and 23 bases lay in between. The CDR3 runs to 16 residues. The complete variable domain, with remaining parts taken from reference TRBV19 and TRBJ1-1, reads DGGITQSPKYLFRKEGQNVTLSCEQNLNHDAMYWYRQDPGQGLRLIYYSQIVNDFQKGDIAEGYSVSREKKESFPLTVTSAQKNPTAFYLCATDDPRGRTNTEAFFGQGTRLTVV.

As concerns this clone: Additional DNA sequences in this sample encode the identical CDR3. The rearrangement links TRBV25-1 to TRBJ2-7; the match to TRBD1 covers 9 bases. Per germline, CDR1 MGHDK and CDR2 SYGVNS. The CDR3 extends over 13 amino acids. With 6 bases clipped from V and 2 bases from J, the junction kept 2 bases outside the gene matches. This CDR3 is CASSGQGTYEQYF. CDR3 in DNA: TGTGCCAGCAGCGGACAGGGGACCTACGAGCAGTACTTC.

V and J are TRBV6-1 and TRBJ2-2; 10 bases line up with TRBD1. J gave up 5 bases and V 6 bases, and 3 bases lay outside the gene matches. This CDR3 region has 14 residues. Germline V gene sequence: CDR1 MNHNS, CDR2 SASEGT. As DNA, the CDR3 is TGTGCCAGCAGGGGGACAGGGGCGACCGGGGAGCTGTTTTTT. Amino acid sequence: CASRGTGATGELFF.

CDR3 loop: CASSPDIRSYEQYF. DNA of the CDR3: TGTGCCAGCAGTCCGGATATACGCTCCTACGAGCAGTACTTC. This chain joins TRBV28 and TRBJ2-5; D is uncertain. Matching the DNA end better, TRBJ2-7 makes the J call doubtful. The CDR3 consists of 14 residues. Germline V gene sequence: CDR1 MDHEN, CDR2 SYDVKM.

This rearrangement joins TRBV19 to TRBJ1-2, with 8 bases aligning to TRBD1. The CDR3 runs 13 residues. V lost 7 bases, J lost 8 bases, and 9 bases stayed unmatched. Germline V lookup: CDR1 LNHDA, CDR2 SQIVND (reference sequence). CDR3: CASTGGVRRGYTF. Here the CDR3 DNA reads TGTGCCAGTACAGGGGGCGTAAGGAGGGGCTACACCTTC.

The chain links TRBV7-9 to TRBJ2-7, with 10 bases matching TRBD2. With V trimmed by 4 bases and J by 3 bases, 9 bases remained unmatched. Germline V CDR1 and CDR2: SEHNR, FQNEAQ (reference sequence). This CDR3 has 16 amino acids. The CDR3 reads CASSSRAGGYDYEQYF. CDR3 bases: TGTGCCAGCAGCTCCAGAGCGGGAGGGTACGACTACGAGCAGTACTTC.

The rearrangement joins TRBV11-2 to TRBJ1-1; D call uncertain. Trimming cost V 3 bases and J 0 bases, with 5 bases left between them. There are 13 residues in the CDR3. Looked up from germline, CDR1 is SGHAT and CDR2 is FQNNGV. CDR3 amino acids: CASSFRMNTEAFF. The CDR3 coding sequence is TGTGCCAGCAGCTTCCGAATGAACACTGAAGCTTTCTTT.

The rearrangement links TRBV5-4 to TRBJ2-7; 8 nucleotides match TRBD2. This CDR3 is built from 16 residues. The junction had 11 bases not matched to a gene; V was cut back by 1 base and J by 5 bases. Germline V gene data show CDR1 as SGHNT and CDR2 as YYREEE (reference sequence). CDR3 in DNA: TGTGCCAGCAGCTTGTTCACACTAGCGGCCAACGACGAGCAGTACTTC. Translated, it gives CASSLFTLAANDEQYF.

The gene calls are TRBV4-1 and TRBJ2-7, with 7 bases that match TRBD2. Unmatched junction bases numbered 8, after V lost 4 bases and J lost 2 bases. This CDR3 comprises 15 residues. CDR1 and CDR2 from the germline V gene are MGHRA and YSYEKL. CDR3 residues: CASSRLRGEAYEQYF. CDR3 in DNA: TGCGCCAGCAGCCGCCTACGGGGGGAGGCCTACGAGCAGTACTTC.

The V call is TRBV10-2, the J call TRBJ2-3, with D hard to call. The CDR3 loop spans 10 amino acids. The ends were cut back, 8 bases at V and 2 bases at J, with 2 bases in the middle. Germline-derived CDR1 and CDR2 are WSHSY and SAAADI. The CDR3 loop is CASFTDTQYF. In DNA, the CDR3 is TGCGCCAGCTTCACAGATACGCAGTATTTT.

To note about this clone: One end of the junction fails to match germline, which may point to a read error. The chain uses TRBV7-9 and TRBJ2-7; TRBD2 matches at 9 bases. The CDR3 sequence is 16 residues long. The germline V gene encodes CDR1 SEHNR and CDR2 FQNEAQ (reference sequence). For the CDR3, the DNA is TGTGCCAGCAGCCTAGCGAGACTAGCGGCCTCCTACGAGCAGTACTTC. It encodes CASSLARLAASYEQYF. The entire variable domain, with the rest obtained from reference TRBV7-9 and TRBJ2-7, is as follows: DTGVSQNPRHKITKRGQNVTFRCDPISEHNRLYWYRQTLGQGPEFLTYFQNEAQLEKSRLLSDRFSAERPKGSFSTLEIQRTEQGDSAMYLCASSLARLAASYEQYFGPGTRLTVT.

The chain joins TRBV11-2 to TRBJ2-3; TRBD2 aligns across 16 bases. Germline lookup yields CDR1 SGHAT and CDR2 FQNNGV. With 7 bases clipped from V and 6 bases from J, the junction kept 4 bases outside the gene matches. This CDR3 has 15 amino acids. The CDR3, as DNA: TGTGCCAGCACCGGGACTAGCGGGAGGGGCGATACGCAGTATTTT. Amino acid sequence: CASTGTSGRGDTQYF. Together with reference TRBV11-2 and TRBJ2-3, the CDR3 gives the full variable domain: EAGVAQSPRYKIIEKRQSVAFWCNPISGHATLYWYQQILGQGPKLLIQFQNNGVVDDSQLPKDRFSAERLKGVDSTLKIQPAKLEDSAVYLCASTGTSGRGDTQYFGPGTRLTVL.

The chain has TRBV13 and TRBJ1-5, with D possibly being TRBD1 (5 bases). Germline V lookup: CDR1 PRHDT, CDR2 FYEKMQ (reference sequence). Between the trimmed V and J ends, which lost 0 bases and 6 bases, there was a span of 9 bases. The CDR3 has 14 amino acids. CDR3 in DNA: TGTGCCAGCAGCTTAGGGGACAATGGTCAGCCCCAGCATTTT. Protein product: CASSLGDNGQPQHF. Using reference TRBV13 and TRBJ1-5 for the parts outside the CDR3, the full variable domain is AAGVIQSPRHLIKEKRETATLKCYPIPRHDTVYWYQQGPGQDPQFLISFYEKMQSDKGSIPDRFSAQQFSDYHSELNMSSLELGDSALYFCASSLGDNGQPQHFGDGTRLSIL.

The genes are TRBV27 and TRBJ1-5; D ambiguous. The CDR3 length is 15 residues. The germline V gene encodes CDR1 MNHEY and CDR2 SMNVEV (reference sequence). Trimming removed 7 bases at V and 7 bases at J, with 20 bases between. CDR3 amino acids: CASTPSWGPDQPQHF. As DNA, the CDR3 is TGTGCCAGCACCCCCTCCTGGGGTCCCGACCAGCCCCAGCATTTT.

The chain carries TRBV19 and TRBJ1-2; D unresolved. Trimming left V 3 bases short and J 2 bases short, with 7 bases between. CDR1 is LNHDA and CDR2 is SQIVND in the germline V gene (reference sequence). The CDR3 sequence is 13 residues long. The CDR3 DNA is TGTGCCAGTAGTATGTCGCGGAACTATGGCTACACCTTC. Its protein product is CASSMSRNYGYTF.

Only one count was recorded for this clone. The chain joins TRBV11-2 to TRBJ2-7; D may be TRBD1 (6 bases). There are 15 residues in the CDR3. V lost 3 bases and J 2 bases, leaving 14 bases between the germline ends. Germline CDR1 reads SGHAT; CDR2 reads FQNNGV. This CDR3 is CASSLGQGLTYEQYF. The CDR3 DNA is TGTGCCAGCAGCTTGGGGCAGGGGTTAACCTACGAGCAGTACTTC.

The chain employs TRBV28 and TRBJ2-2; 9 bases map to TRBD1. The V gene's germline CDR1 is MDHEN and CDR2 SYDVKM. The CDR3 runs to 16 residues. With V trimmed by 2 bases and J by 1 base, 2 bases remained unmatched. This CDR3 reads CASSLPGQGNTGELFF. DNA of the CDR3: TGTGCCAGCAGTTTACCGGGACAGGGGAACACCGGGGAGCTGTTTTTT.

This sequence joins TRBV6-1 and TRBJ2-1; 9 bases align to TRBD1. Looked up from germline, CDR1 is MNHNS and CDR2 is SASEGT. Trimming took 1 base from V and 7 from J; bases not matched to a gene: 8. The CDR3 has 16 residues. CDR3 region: CASSEGRDRVRNEQFF. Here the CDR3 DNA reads TGTGCCAGCAGTGAAGGACGGGACAGGGTGAGAAATGAGCAGTTCTTC.